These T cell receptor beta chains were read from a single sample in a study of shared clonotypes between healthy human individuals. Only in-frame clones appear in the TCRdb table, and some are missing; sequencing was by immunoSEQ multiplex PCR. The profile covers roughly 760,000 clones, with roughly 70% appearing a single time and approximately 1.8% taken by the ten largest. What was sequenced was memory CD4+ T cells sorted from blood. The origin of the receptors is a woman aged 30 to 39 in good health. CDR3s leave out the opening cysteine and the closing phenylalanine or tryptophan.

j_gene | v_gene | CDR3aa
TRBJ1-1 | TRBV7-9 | ASSLEMNTEAF
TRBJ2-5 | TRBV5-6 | ASTRGQGQETQY
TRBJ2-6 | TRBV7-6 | ASALGPGANVLT
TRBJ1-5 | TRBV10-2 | ASGTGNQPQH
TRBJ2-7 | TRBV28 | ASTRGPYSYEQY
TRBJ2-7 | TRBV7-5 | VRTVLRGPTYEQY
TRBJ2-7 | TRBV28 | ASRLQGHEQY
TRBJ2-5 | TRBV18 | ASSPGTTQETQY
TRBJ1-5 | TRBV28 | ASSHTTGDQPQH
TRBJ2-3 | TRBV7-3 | ASSLMAGGTDTQY
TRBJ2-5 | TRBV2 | ASSPRQGKIETQY
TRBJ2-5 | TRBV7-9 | ASSSRQAAGETQY
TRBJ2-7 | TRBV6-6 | ASTSFSGPYEQY
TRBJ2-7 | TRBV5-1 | ASSLGGSSYEQY
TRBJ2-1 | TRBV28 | ASLLAGRANEQF
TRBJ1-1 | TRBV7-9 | ASSLEGDTEAF
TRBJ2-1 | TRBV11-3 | ASSLQGRQSNEQF
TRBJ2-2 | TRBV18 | ASSRRGLTSGTEANTGELF
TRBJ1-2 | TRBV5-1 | ASSSRTGNYGYT
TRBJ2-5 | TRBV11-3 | ASSLGGIGRDNQETQY
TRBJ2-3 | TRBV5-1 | ASRQSLGPSDTQY
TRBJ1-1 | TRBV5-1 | ASSLGQPLNTEAF
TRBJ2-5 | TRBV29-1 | SVQDTGTQVAQY
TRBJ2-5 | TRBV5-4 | ASHVLQETQY
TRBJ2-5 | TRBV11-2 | ASSLGPSGETQY
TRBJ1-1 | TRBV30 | AWSPGQGEQAF
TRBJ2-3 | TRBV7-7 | ASSLSGQAGDTQY
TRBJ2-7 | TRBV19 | ASRGDAVYEQY
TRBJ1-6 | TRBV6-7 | ASSYFGRGFRVNNSPLH
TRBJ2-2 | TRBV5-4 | ASRREGNTGELF
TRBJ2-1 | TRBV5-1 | ASSSGDRDNNEQF
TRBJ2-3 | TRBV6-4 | ASSDGTRGTDTQY
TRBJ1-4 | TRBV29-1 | SVRGANEKLF
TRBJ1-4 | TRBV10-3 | AISAKGRLTNEKLF
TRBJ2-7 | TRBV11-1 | ASSFDRLTYEQY
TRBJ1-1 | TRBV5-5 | ASSLNSNTEAF
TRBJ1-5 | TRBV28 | ASSSQGARNQPQH
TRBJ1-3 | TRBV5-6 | ASSSFQGISGNTIY
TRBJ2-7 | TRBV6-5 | ASSYGAGRHEQY
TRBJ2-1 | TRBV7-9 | ASSPRTSGVSYNEQF
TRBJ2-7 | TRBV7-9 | ASSLGLARSEQY